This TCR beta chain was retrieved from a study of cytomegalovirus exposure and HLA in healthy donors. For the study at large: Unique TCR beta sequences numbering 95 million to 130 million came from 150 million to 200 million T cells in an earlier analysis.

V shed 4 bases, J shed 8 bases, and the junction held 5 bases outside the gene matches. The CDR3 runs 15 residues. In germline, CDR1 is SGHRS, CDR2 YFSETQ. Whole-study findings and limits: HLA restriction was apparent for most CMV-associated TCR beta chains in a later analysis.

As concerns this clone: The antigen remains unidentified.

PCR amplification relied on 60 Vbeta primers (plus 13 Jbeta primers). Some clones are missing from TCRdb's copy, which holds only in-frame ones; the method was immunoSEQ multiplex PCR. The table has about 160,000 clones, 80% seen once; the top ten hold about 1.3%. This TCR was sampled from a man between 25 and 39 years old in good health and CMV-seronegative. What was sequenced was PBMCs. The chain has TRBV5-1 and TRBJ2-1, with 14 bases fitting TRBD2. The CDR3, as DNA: TGCGCCAGCAGCCTGGGACTAGCGGGAGTTGATGAGCAGTTCTTC. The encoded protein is CASSLGLAGVDEQFF.